The 23 T cell receptor beta chains below all came from one sample that was sequenced in a study of shared clonotypes between healthy human individuals. Method: immunoSEQ multiplex PCR; TCRdb's copy keeps in-frame clones and lacks some. The sample consists of around 720,000 clones, 73% of them appearing once. Sequencing input: memory CD4+ T cells sorted from blood. Specified subset: CD45RA-negative fraction. The receptors stem from a woman in her 30s in good health.

This clone was seen a few times. J is TRBJ2-1 and V is TRBV2; TRBD2 matches at 8 bases. This CDR3 region has 16 residues. The trim removed 2 bases at V and 4 bases at J, leaving 7 bases unmatched. Per the germline V gene, CDR1 is SNHLY and CDR2 is FYNNEI. This CDR3 reads CASSERLTSGYNEQFF. In nucleotides, the CDR3 is TGTGCCAGCAGTGAACGATTAACTAGCGGTTACAATGAGCAGTTCTTC.

A word on this clone: Other nucleotide sequences from this sample produce the same CDR3. The genes are TRBV5-1 and TRBJ1-5; D is unclear. Trimming removed 0 bases at V and 4 bases at J, with 5 bases between. Looked up from germline, CDR1 is SGHRS and CDR2 is YFSETQ. This CDR3 has 13 residues. The CDR3 reads CASSLAGNQPQHF. CDR3 sequence (DNA): TGCGCCAGCAGCTTGGCAGGTAATCAGCCCCAGCATTTT. Based on the CDR3 plus reference TRBV5-1 and TRBJ1-5, the full variable domain is KAGVTQTPRYLIKTRGQQVTLSCSPISGHRSVSWYQQTPGQGLQFLFEYFSETQRNKGNFPGRFSGRQFSNSRSEMNVSTLELGDSALYLCASSLAGNQPQHFGDGTRLSIL.

The gene calls are TRBV29-1 and TRBJ2-1; D gene unclear. V was clipped by 7 bases and J by 5 bases, with 12 bases between them. This CDR3 is 12 amino acids long. Germline-derived CDR1 and CDR2 are SQVTM and ANQGSEA. CDR3 region: CSALPGNNEQFF. DNA of the CDR3: TGCAGCGCCCTGCCTGGAAACAATGAGCAGTTCTTC.

This clone was found once. The chain is built from TRBV11-3 and TRBJ2-3, with 10 bases matching TRBD2. The junction had 6 bases not matched to a gene; V was cut back by 4 bases and J by 2 bases. Germline-derived CDR1 and CDR2 are SGHNT and YENEEA. This CDR3 is 16 amino acids long. This chain's CDR3 is CASSSSGSPNTDTQYF. The CDR3 DNA reads as TGTGCCAGCAGCTCTAGCGGGAGTCCTAACACAGATACGCAGTATTTT.

This chain links TRBV5-1 with TRBJ2-6; D gene uncertain. The length of the CDR3 is 17 residues. Trimming left V 0 bases short and J 4 bases short, with 14 bases between. Germline values: CDR1 SGHRS, CDR2 YFSETQ. CDR3 nucleotides: TGCGCCAGCAGCTTGGCCAGCATAAGTTCCGGGGCCAACGTCCTGACTTTC. Protein sequence: CASSLASISSGANVLTF.

This chain uses TRBV28 with TRBJ1-2; 9 bases align to TRBD1. CDR1 and CDR2 (germline): MDHEN, SYDVKM. Trimming took 4 bases from V and 9 from J; bases not matched to a gene: 9. CDR3 length: 14 residues. CDR3 sequence reads: CASSSSGTGWSYTF. As DNA, the CDR3 is TGTGCCAGCAGTTCCTCAGGGACAGGGTGGAGCTACACCTTC.

The chain combines TRBV5-1 with TRBJ1-4, with D perhaps TRBD1 (5 bases). This CDR3 region has 15 residues. Germline CDR1 and CDR2: SGHRS and YFSETQ. Trimming cost V 4 bases and J 3 bases, with 13 bases left between them. CDR3 in amino acids: CASSKKLGANEKLFF. CDR3 DNA sequence: TGCGCCAGCAGCAAAAAACTGGGGGCTAATGAAAAACTGTTTTTT.

The chain carries TRBV7-9 and TRBJ2-3, with 9 bases aligning to TRBD2. V lost 1 base to trimming and J lost 4 bases; unmatched junction nucleotides: 6. The CDR3 is made up of 16 amino acids. CDR1 and CDR2 from the germline V gene are SEHNR and FQNEAQ (reference sequence). The CDR3 nucleotides read TGTGCCAGCAGCTTAGTAGCGGGAGTGCCGTCAGATACGCAGTATTTT. Amino acids: CASSLVAGVPSDTQYF.

The CDR3 sequence is CASSPQQGTEAFF. The CDR3 DNA is TGTGCCAGCAGCCCTCAACAGGGCACTGAAGCTTTCTTT. The chain combines TRBV7-2 with TRBJ1-1; D possibly corresponds to TRBD1 (6 bases). Germline V lookup: CDR1 SGHTA, CDR2 FQGNSA. This CDR3 is built from 13 residues. The ends were cut back, 5 bases at V and 4 bases at J, with 11 bases in the middle.

This clone has just a few counts. The chain combines TRBV7-9 with TRBJ2-2; D remains unclear. V was cut by 6 bases and J by 6 bases, with 17 bases left in between. Germline-derived CDR1 and CDR2 are SEHNR and FQNEAQ (reference sequence). CDR3 length equals 15 residues. This CDR3 reads CASSPAGDLSGELFF. The CDR3 bases are TGTGCCAGCAGTCCGGCCGGCGATCTCTCCGGGGAGCTGTTTTTT.

J is TRBJ2-7 and V is TRBV5-1; 9 bases align to TRBD1. V shed 4 bases and J 4 bases; nucleotides not matched to a gene: 6. The germline V gene has CDR1 SGHRS and CDR2 YFSETQ. The length of the CDR3 is 14 residues. The CDR3 region is CASSAGTGLYEQYF. The CDR3 nucleotides read TGCGCCAGCAGCGCCGGGACAGGGCTTTACGAGCAGTACTTC.

V is TRBV7-2 and J is TRBJ2-7; 8 nucleotides match TRBD2. CDR1 is SGHTA, CDR2 FQGNSA, per germline. V shed 5 bases and J 6 bases; nucleotides not matched to a gene: 12. CDR3 length equals 15 residues. In DNA, the CDR3 is TGTGCCAGCAGCGCTCTAGCGGGCCCTGTAGGCGAGCAGTACTTC. Translation gives CASSALAGPVGEQYF.

The chain joins TRBV19 to TRBJ2-3; D is possibly TRBD2 (6 bases). The CDR3 spans 15 residues. The V and J ends lost 3 bases and 6 bases respectively, with 16 bases between them. The germline CDR1 and CDR2 sequences are LNHDA and SQIVND (reference sequence). The CDR3 spells CASSMEGGERDTQYF. The CDR3 DNA reads TGTGCCAGTAGTATGGAGGGCGGGGAGCGGGATACGCAGTATTTT.

This clone was observed at least ten times. The chain links TRBV28 to TRBJ2-5; 10 bases match TRBD2. The CDR3 covers 16 residues. Germline trimming cut 6 bases from V and 3 bases from J; bases unmatched to any gene: 10. From germline, CDR1 is MDHEN and CDR2 SYDVKM. The CDR3 protein is CASSSTGLALKETQYF. The CDR3 coding sequence is TGTGCCAGCAGCTCCACGGGACTAGCGCTCAAAGAGACCCAGTACTTC.

The chain couples TRBV7-2 to TRBJ2-7; D might be TRBD2 (5 bases). Germline lookup yields CDR1 SGHTA and CDR2 FQGNSA. This CDR3 is built from 15 residues. Trimming stripped 5 bases from V and 5 bases from J, with 19 bases between. This CDR3 reads CASSPRIGDSNEQYF. The CDR3 nucleotides are TGTGCCAGCAGCCCTCGGATCGGGGATTCTAACGAGCAGTACTTC.

The chain's CDR3 is CASTGGIMSTEAFF. The CDR3, as DNA: TGTGCCAGCACCGGAGGGATTATGAGCACTGAAGCTTTCTTT. V gene TRBV2 combines with J gene TRBJ1-1; D is unresolved. V was trimmed by 7 bases and J by 4 bases, leaving 16 bases between them. Germline V gene lookup returns CDR1 SNHLY and CDR2 FYNNEI. This CDR3 contains 14 residues.

The genes are TRBV21-1 and TRBJ1-3. TRBV21-1 is a pseudogene. The CDR3 consists of 16 residues. The CDR3 loop reads CASSRAASSSGNTIYF. The CDR3 DNA reads TGTGCCAGCAGCCGGGCCGCCTCGAGCTCTGGAAACACCATATATTTT.

The table lists this clone with a count of one. The V and J genes are TRBV4-2 and TRBJ2-7, with D possibly matching TRBD2 (5 bases). The V end was cut by 3 bases, the J end by 4 bases, with 19 bases between. CDR3 length: 16 amino acids. The germline gives CDR1 LGHNA, CDR2 YNFKEQ. The CDR3 nucleotides are TGTGCCAGCAGCCACACCGAAACTAGACTTTTTTACGAGCAGTACTTC. Its protein product is CASSHTETRLFYEQYF.

This clone has a count of ten or more. The J gene is TRBJ2-5, the V gene TRBV6-1; D possibly corresponds to TRBD2 (6 bases). Germline V gives CDR1 MNHNS, CDR2 SASEGT. This CDR3 is 13 amino acids long. V was clipped by 8 bases and J by 2 bases, with 12 bases between them. The CDR3 loop is CASGTGEQETQYF. Written as DNA, the CDR3 is TGTGCCAGCGGAACGGGAGAGCAAGAGACCCAGTACTTC.

The chain is built from TRBV6-1 and TRBJ2-4, with 8 bases identical to TRBD1. Germline assignment: CDR1 MNHNS and CDR2 SASEGT. The CDR3 has 15 amino acids. Trimming took 8 bases from V and 6 from J; bases not matched to a gene: 12. In nucleotides, the CDR3 is TGTGCCAGCGCCAACATAACAGGACAGGGAAACATTCAGTACTTC. Its translation is CASANITGQGNIQYF.

In this sample, this clone turned up a few times. The J gene is TRBJ2-6, the V gene TRBV5-1; D is uncertain. The CDR3 is 14 residues long. The germline CDR1 and CDR2 sequences are SGHRS and YFSETQ. Trimming cost V 4 bases and J 7 bases, with 12 bases left between them. Here the CDR3 reads CASSRAYNANVLTF. CDR3 sequence (DNA): TGCGCCAGCAGCCGGGCTTATAACGCCAACGTCCTGACTTTC.

The chain recombines TRBV7-3 with TRBJ2-5; TRBD1 or TRBD2 may be the D gene (5 bases each). The CDR3 spans 14 residues. The germline CDR1 and CDR2 sequences are SGHTA and FQGTGA. Trimming cost V 6 bases and J 5 bases, with 16 bases left between them. The CDR3 reads CASSPGRGGETQYF. The CDR3 nucleotides read TGTGCCAGCAGTCCCGGACGGGGCGGTGAGACCCAGTACTTC. Combining the CDR3 with reference TRBV7-3 and TRBJ2-5 gives the whole variable domain GAGVSQTPSNKVTEKGKYVELRCDPISGHTALYWYRQSLGQGPEFLIYFQGTGAADDSGLPNDRFFAVRPEGSVSTLKIQRTERGDSAVYLCASSPGRGGETQYFGPGTRLLVL.

The chain joins TRBV6-5 to TRBJ1-5, with D tentatively TRBD1 (5 bases). Deletions cut 2 bases from V and 7 bases from J, with 12 bases between. CDR3 length: 14 residues. CDR1 is MNHEY, CDR2 SVGAGI, per germline. The CDR3 coding sequence is TGTGCCAGCAGTTACAACGGGGCTGGCCAGCCCCAGCATTTT. Its translation: CASSYNGAGQPQHF.